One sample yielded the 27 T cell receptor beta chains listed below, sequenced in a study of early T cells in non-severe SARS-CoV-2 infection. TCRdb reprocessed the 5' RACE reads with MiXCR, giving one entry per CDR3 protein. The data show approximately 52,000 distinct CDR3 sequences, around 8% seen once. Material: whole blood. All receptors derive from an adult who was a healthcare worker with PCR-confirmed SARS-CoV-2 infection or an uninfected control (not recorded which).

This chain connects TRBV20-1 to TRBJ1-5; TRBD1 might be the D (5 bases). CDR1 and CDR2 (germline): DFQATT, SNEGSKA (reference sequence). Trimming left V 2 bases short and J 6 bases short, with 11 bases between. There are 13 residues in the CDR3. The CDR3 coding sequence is TGCAGTGCTAGAAACCAGGGTACTCAGCCCCAGCATTTT. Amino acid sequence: CSARNQGTQPQHF.

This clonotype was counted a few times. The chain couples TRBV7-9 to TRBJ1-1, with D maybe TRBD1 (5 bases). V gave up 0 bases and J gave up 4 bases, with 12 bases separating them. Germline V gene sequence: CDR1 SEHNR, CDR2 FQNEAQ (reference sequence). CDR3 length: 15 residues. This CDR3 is CASSLALGRGTEAFF. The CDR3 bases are TGTGCCAGCAGCTTAGCTCTGGGGCGAGGCACTGAAGCTTTCTTT.

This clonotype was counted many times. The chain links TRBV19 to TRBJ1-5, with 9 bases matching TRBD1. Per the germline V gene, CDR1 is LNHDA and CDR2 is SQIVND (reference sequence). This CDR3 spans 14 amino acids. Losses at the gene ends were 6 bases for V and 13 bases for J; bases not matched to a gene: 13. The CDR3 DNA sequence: TGTGCCAGTAGCCGAGCGGGGGGGACAGGGCAGCAGCATTTT. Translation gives CASSRAGGTGQQHF. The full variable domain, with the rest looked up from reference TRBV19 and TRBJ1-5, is DGGITQSPKYLFRKEGQNVTLSCEQNLNHDAMYWYRQDPGQGLRLIYYSQIVNDFQKGDIAEGYSVSREKKESFPLTVTSAQKNPTAFYLCASSRAGGTGQQHFGDGTRLSIL.

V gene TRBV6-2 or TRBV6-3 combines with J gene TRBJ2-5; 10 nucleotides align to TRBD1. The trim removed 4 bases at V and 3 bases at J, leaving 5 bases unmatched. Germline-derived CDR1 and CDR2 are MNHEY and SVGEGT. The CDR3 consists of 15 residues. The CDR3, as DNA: TGTGCCAGCAGTTTCTTCGGGACAGGGGAAGAGACCCAGTACTTC. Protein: CASSFFGTGEETQYF.

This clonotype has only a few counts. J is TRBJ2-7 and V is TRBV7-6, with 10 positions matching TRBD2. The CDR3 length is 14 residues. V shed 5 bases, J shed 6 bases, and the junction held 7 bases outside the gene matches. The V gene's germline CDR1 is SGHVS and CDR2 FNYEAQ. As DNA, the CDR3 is TGTGCCAGCAGCCCGGGACTAGCGTTAGGCGAGCAGTACTTC. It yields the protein CASSPGLALGEQYF.

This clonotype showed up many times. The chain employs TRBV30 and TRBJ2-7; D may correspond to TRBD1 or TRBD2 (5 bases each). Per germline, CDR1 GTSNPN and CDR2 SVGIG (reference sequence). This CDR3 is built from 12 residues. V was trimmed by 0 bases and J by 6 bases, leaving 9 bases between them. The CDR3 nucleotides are TGTGCCTGGAGTGTACTAGGGGTCGAGCAGTACTTC. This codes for CAWSVLGVEQYF. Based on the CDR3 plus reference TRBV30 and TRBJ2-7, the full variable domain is SQTIHQWPATLVQPVGSPLSLECTVEGTSNPNLYWYRQAAGRGLQLLFYSVGIGQISSEVPQNLSASRPQDRQFILSSKKLLLSDSGFYLCAWSVLGVEQYFGPGTRLTVT.

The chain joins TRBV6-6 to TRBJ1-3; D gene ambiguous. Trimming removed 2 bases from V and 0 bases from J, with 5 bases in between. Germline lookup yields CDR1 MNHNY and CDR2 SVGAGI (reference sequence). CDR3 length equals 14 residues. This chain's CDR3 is CASSYRNSGNTIYF. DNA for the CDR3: TGTGCCAGCAGTTACCGGAACTCTGGAAACACCATATATTTT.

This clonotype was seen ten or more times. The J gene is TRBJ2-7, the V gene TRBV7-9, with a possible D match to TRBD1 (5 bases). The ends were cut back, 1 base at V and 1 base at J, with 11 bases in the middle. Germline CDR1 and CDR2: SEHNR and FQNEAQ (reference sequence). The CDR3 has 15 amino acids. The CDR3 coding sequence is TGTGCCAGCAGCTTAGTTCGCGCAGGGTCCTACGAGCAGTACTTC. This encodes CASSLVRAGSYEQYF.

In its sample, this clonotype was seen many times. CDR3 sequence: CSASPGLQETQYF. Written as DNA, the CDR3 is TGCAGTGCTAGTCCAGGACTGCAAGAGACCCAGTACTTC. The J gene is TRBJ2-5, the V gene TRBV20-1, with TRBD2 as a possible D gene (5 bases). V gave up 3 bases and J gave up 2 bases, with 10 bases separating them. Germline V gene lookup returns CDR1 DFQATT and CDR2 SNEGSKA (reference sequence). The CDR3 totals 13 residues.

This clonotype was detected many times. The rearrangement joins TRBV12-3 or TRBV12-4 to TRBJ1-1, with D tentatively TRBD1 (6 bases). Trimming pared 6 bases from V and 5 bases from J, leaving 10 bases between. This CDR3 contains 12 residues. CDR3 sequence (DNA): TGTGCCAGCAGGACCAGGGGAACTGAAGCTTTCTTT. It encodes CASRTRGTEAFF.

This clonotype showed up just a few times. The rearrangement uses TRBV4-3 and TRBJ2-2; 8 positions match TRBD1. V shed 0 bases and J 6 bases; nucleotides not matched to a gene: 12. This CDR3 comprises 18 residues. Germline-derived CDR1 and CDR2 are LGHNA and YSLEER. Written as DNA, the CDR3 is TGCGCCAGCAGCCAAGATAGGCCCAGGGGGCTTATAGCCGGGGAGCTGTTTTTT. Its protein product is CASSQDRPRGLIAGELFF.

This chain's CDR3 is CASSLGRMENIQYF. CDR3 in DNA: TGTGCCAGCAGCTTAGGAAGGATGGAAAACATTCAGTACTTC. This chain links TRBV7-9 with TRBJ2-4; no reliable D call. CDR1 SEHNR and CDR2 FQNEAQ come from the germline V gene (reference sequence). The CDR3 covers 14 residues. The V and J ends lost 1 base and 5 bases respectively, with 9 bases between them.

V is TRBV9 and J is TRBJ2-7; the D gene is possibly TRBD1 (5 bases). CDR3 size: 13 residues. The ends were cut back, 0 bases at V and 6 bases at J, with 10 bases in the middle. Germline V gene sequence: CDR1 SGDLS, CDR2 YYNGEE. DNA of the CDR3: TGTGCCAGCAGCGTAGATCTCAGGGCCGAGCAGTACTTC. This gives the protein CASSVDLRAEQYF. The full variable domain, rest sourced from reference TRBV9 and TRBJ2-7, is DSGVTQTPKHLITATGQRVTLRCSPRSGDLSVYWYQQSLDQGLQFLIQYYNGEERAKGNILERFSAQQFPDLHSELNLSSLELGDSALYFCASSVDLRAEQYFGPGTRLTVT.

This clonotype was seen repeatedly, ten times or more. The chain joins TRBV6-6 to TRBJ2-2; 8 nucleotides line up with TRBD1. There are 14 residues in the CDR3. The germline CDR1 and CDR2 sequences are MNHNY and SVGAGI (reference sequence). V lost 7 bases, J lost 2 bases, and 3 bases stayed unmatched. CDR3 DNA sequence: TGTGCCAGCATAGACAGGGGAAACACCGGGGAGCTGTTTTTT. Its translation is CASIDRGNTGELFF.

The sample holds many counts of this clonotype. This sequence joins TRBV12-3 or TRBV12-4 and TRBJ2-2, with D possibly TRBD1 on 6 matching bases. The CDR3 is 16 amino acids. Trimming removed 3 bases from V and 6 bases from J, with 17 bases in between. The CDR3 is CASSLTGNRDAGELFF. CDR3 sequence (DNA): TGTGCCAGCAGTTTGACAGGAAACAGGGACGCCGGGGAGCTGTTTTTT.

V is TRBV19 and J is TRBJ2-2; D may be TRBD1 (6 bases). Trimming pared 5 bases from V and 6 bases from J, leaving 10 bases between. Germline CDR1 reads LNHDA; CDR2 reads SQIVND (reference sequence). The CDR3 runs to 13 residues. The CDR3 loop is CASSYGGPGELFF. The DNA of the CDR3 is TGTGCCAGTAGTTATGGGGGCCCCGGGGAGCTGTTTTTT.

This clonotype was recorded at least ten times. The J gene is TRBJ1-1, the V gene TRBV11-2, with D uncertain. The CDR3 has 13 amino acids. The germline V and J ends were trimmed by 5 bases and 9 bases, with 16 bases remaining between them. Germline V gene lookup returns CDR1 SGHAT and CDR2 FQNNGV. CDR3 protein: CASSARGGRKAFF. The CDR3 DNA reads TGTGCCAGCAGCGCCCGCGGAGGGCGTAAAGCTTTCTTT.

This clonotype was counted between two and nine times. DNA for the CDR3: TGTGCCAGCAGCCCGGGGCTAGCGGGAGGACACGAGCAGTACTTC. Translation gives CASSPGLAGGHEQYF. The chain recombines TRBV7-2 with TRBJ2-7; 11 positions match TRBD2. CDR1 is SGHTA, CDR2 FQGNSA, per germline. The V segment lost 5 bases and the J segment 5 bases; nucleotides outside the gene matches: 8. The CDR3 extends over 15 amino acids.

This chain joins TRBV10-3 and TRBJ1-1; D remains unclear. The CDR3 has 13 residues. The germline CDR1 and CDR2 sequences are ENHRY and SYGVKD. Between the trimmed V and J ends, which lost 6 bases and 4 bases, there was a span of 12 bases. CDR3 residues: CAISKDGATEAFF. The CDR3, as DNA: TGTGCCATCAGCAAGGACGGCGCCACTGAAGCTTTCTTT.

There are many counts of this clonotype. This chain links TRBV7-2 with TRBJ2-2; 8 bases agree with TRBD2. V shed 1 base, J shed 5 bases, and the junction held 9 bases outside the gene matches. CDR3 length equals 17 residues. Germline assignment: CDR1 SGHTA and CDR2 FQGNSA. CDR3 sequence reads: CASSLVAGGFETGELFF. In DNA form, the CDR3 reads TGTGCCAGCAGCTTAGTGGCGGGAGGCTTTGAGACCGGGGAGCTGTTTTTT.

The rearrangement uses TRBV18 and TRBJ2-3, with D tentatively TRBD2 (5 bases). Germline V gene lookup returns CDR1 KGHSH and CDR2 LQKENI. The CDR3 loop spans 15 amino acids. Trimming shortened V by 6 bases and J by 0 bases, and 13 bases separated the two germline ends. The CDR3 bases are TGTGCCAGCTCCCCGGGGAGAGGGAGCACAGATACGCAGTATTTT. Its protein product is CASSPGRGSTDTQYF.

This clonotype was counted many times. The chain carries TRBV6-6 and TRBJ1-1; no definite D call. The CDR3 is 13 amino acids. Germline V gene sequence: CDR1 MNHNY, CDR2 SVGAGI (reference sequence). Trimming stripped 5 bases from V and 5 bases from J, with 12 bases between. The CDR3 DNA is TGTGCCAGCAGTAGAAGGGTCTGGACTGAAGCTTTCTTT. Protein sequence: CASSRRVWTEAFF.

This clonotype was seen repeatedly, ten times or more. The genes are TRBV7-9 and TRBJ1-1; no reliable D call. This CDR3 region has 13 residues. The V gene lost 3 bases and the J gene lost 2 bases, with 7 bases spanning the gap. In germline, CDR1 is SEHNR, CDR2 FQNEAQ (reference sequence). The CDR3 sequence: CASSFLSNTEAFF. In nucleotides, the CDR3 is TGTGCCAGCAGCTTCTTATCTAACACTGAAGCTTTCTTT.

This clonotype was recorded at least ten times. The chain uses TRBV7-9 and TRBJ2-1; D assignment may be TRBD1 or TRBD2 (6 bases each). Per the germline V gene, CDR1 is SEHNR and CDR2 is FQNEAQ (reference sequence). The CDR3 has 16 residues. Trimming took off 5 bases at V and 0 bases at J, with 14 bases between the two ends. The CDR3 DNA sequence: TGTGCCAGCAGCAGAGGGGGGCCGAGCTCCTACAATGAGCAGTTCTTC. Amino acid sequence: CASSRGGPSSYNEQFF.

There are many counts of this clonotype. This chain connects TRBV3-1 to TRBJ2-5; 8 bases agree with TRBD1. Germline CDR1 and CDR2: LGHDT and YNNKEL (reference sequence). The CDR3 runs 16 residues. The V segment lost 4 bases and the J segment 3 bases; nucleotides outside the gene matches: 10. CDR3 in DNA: TGTGCCAGCAGCCGCAGGGGACAGGAAATCGAAGAGACCCAGTACTTC. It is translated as CASSRRGQEIEETQYF.

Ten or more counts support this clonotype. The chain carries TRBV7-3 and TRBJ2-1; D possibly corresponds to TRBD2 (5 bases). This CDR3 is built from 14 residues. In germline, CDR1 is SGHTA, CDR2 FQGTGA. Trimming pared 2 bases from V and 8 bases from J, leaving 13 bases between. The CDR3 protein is CASSLGGGVDEQFF. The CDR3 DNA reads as TGTGCCAGCAGCTTAGGAGGCGGAGTCGATGAGCAGTTCTTC.

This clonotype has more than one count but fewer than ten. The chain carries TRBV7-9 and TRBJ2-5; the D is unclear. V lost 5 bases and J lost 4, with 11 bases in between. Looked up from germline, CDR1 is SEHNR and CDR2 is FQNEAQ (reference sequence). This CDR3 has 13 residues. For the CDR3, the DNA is TGTGCCAGCAGCCGAACTCCGTCAGAGACCCAGTACTTC. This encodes CASSRTPSETQYF.